The following is a T cell receptor beta chain sequence with its context. This sample stems from a study of shared clonotypes between healthy human individuals. The naive CD8 fraction comprised CD45RO-negative cells positively selected for CCR7 and excluded terminally differentiated effector memory CD45RA+ cells. Researchers ran the assay at a deep level. Some clones are missing from TCRdb's copy, which holds only in-frame ones; the method was immunoSEQ multiplex PCR. This sample has roughly 2.1 million clones, with about 92% found just once. The sequence was collected from a man aged 18-30 years in good health. Some clones in this sample may be carry-over from other donors' samples. Input material: naive CD8+ T cells from PBMCs.

CDR3 amino acids: CASSLSGRAGNEQFF. As DNA, the CDR3 is TGTGCCAGCAGCCTCAGCGGGAGGGCCGGGAATGAGCAGTTCTTC. This rearrangement joins TRBV7-9 to TRBJ2-1, with 10 bases lining up with TRBD2. The CDR3 totals 15 residues. Trimming cost V 5 bases and J 7 bases; bases outside gene matches: 8. Per germline, CDR1 SEHNR and CDR2 FQNEAQ (reference sequence). The variable domain in full, with the rest retrieved from reference TRBV7-9 and TRBJ2-1, is DTGVSQNPRHKITKRGQNVTFRCDPISEHNRLYWYRQTLGQGPEFLTYFQNEAQLEKSRLLSDRFSAERPKGSFSTLEIQRTEQGDSAMYLCASSLSGRAGNEQFFGPGTRLTVL.